Listed below are T cell receptor beta chains from one sample, sequenced in a study of beta chain features in type 1 diabetes. TCRdb's table, derived via immunoSEQ multiplex PCR, lists solely in-frame clones and lacks some. The table lists hundreds of thousands of clones, less than 15% of them singletons. Sample: central memory CD4+ T cells from blood. Receptor source: a man younger than 45 in good health. Each CDR3 is given with its conserved first and last residue. The order of the fields is J gene, clone size, V gene, D gene, CDR3 protein, CDR3 DNA. A D gene is named only where the DNA matches it firmly. Size tells how often a clone was seen (once, few, many) or the class of an expanded clone, and some rows leave it out.

TRBJ1-2 few TRBV5-6 - CASSFQRINYGYTF TGTGCCAGCAGCTTCCAGCGGATTAACTATGGCTACACCTTC
TRBJ2-5 - TRBV6-6 - CASGLGETQYF TGTGCCAGCGGACTTGGAGAGACCCAGTACTTC
TRBJ2-3 few TRBV6-5 TRBD2 CASSTSGDSTDTQYF TGTGCCAGCAGCACTAGCGGGGACAGCACAGATACGCAGTATTTT
TRBJ1-1 few TRBV30 - CAWSVASEAFF TGTGCCTGGAGTGTTGCCAGTGAAGCTTTCTTT
TRBJ1-3 - TRBV6-5 - CASSYANTIYF TGTGCCAGCAGTTACGCTAACACCATATATTTT
TRBJ2-1 many TRBV7-6 - CASSLGQVGLYNEQFF TGTGCCAGCAGCTTAGGACAGGTCGGCCTCTACAATGAGCAGTTCTTC
TRBJ2-3 - TRBV18 - CASSLFTDTQYF TGTGCCAGCTCTCTATTCACAGATACGCAGTATTTT
TRBJ2-1 few TRBV11-3 TRBD1 CASSLAFGQGRNEQFF TGTGCCAGCAGCTTAGCGTTCGGACAGGGGCGCAATGAGCAGTTCTTC
TRBJ2-1 - TRBV7-9 TRBD1 CASSVRTGGAYNEQFF TGTGCCAGCAGCGTCCGGACAGGGGGCGCTTACAATGAGCAGTTCTTC
TRBJ1-2 few TRBV6-5 - CASSPHRDYGYTF TGTGCCAGCAGCCCCCACAGGGACTATGGCTACACCTTC
TRBJ1-2 many TRBV29-1 - CSATTRGSKGYTF TGCAGCGCGACTACCAGGGGCTCGAAGGGCTACACCTTC
TRBJ1-1 few TRBV5-6 - CASSLTASSDTEAFF TGTGCCAGCAGCTTGACAGCCAGTTCGGACACTGAAGCTTTCTTT
TRBJ2-3 - TRBV5-8 - CASSLGPSTDTQYF TGTGCCAGCAGCCTCGGACCGAGCACAGATACGCAGTATTTT
TRBJ2-1 few TRBV11-2 - CASSLDLGNEQFF TGTGCCAGCAGCTTAGATCTGGGAAATGAGCAGTTCTTC
TRBJ1-1 few TRBV7-8 TRBD1 CASSLGTGGINTEAFF TGTGCCAGCAGCTTAGGAACAGGGGGCATTAACACTGAAGCTTTCTTT
TRBJ2-7 few TRBV18 TRBD1 CASTPGQGKYEQYF TGTGCCAGCACGCCGGGACAGGGCAAGTACGAGCAGTACTTC
TRBJ2-3 few TRBV7-7 - CASSSTPYGDNTDTQYF TGTGCCAGCAGCTCCACACCATACGGGGATAACACAGATACGCAGTATTTT
TRBJ1-1 few TRBV2 TRBD1 CASRLRGLGTEAFF TGTGCCAGCAGGCTAAGGGGGCTCGGAACTGAAGCTTTCTTT
TRBJ1-5 - TRBV10-3 - CAISERRDNQPQHF TGTGCCATCAGTGAGCGTAGAGACAATCAGCCCCAGCATTTT
TRBJ2-5 few TRBV29-1 TRBD1 CSVGPGGRWETQYF TGCAGCGTGGGTCCAGGGGGCCGGTGGGAGACCCAGTACTTC
TRBJ1-2 - TRBV11-2 - CASSSGGGYGYTF TGTGCCAGCAGCTCCGGGGGGGGCTATGGCTACACCTTC
TRBJ2-3 many TRBV5-1 TRBD2 CASSPSGSTDTQYF TGCGCCAGCAGCCCTAGCGGAAGCACAGATACGCAGTATTTT
TRBJ1-6 - TRBV7-8 TRBD1 CASSQVPGQGASPLHF TGTGCCAGCAGCCAAGTCCCGGGACAGGGGGCTTCACCCCTCCACTTT
TRBJ2-3 - TRBV2 - CASSGRSGDTDTQYF TGTGCCAGCAGTGGGCGGAGTGGGGACACAGATACGCAGTATTTT
TRBJ2-6 many TRBV11-2 - CASSLIRRTDSGANVLTF TGTGCCAGCAGCTTAATCCGCCGGACAGACTCTGGGGCCAACGTCCTGACTTTC
TRBJ1-5 - TRBV5-1 - CASSLDRLGADQPQHF TGCGCCAGCAGCTTGGATCGTCTCGGGGCCGATCAGCCCCAGCATTTT
TRBJ2-3 - TRBV4-3 - CASSQNRADTQYF TGCGCCAGCAGCCAAAACCGGGCAGATACGCAGTATTTT
TRBJ2-5 - TRBV20-1 - CSAREETQYF TGCAGTGCTAGGGAAGAGACCCAGTACTTC
TRBJ2-2 few TRBV18 TRBD2 CASSERGVLNTGELFF TGTGCCAGCTCAGAGCGGGGAGTGTTGAACACCGGGGAGCTGTTTTTT
TRBJ2-2 few TRBV6-5 - CASSYLTQGAGELFF TGTGCCAGCAGTTACCTCACTCAGGGAGCCGGGGAGCTGTTTTTT
TRBJ2-3 many TRBV5-4 - CASSGGDTQYF TGTGCCAGCAGCGGGGGAGATACGCAGTATTTT
TRBJ2-7 - TRBV4-1 TRBD1 CASSPDRGLGEQYF TGCGCCAGCAGCCCTGACAGGGGGCTTGGGGAGCAGTACTTC
TRBJ1-2 - TRBV9 - CASSERDSFHGYTF TGTGCCAGCAGCGAGCGAGACAGTTTCCATGGCTACACCTTC
TRBJ1-4 - TRBV5-4 - CASSQDRGAVEKLFF TGCGCCAGCAGCCAAGATCGGGGGGCTGTTGAAAAACTGTTTTTT
TRBJ2-3 - TRBV5-6 - CASSYSRGRYADTQYF TGTGCCAGCAGCTATTCAAGAGGAAGGTACGCAGATACGCAGTATTTT
TRBJ1-2 - TRBV9 TRBD1 CASSPGTVKSEGYTF TGTGCCAGCAGCCCAGGGACAGTCAAATCGGAGGGCTACACCTTC
TRBJ2-3 - TRBV6-5 - CASSTTGVNTDTQYF TGTGCCAGCAGTACAACGGGAGTCAACACAGATACGCAGTATTTT
TRBJ2-1 few TRBV4-2 - CASSERGRNEQFF TGTGCCAGCAGCGAAAGGGGTAGGAATGAGCAGTTCTTC
TRBJ2-1 - TRBV20-1 - CSAGVSDEQFF TGCAGTGCTGGAGTGAGCGATGAGCAGTTCTTC
TRBJ2-7 - TRBV6-5 - CASSYHGDSYEQYF TGTGCCAGCAGTTACCACGGTGACTCCTACGAGCAGTACTTC
TRBJ2-6 many TRBV11-3 - CASSPVSGANVLTF TGTGCCAGCAGCCCCGTCTCTGGGGCCAACGTCCTGACTTTC